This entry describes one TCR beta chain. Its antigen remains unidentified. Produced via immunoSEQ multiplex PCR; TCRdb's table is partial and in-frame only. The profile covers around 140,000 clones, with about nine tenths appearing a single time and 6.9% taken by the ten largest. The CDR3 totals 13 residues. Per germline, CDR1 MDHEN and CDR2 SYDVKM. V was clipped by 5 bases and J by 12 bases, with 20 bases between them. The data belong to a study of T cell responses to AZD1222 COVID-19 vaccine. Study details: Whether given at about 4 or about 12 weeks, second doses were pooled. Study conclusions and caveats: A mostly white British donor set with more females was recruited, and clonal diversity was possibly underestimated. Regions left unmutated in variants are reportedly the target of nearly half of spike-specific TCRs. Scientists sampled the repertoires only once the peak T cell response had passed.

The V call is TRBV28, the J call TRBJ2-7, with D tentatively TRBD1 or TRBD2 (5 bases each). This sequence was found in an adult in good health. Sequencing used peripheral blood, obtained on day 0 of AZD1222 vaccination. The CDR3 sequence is CASSPPEGRAAYF. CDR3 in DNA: TGTGCCAGCAGTCCCCCCGAGGGCAGGGCGGCGTACTTC.